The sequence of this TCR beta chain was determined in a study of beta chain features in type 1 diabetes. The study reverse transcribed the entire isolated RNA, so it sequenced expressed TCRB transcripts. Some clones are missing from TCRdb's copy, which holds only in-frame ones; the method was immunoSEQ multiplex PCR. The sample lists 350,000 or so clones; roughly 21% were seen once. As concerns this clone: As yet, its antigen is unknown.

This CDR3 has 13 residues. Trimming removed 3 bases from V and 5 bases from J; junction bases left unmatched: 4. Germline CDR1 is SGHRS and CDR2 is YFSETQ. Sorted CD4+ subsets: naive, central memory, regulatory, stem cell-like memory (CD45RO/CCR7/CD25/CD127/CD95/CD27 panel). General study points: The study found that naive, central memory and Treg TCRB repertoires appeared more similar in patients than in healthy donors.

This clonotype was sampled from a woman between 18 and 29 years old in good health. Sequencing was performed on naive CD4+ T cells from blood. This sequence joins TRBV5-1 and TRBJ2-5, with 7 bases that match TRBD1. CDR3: CASSSLRGETQYF. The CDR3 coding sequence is TGCGCCAGCAGCTCCCTCAGGGGGGAGACCCAGTACTTC.